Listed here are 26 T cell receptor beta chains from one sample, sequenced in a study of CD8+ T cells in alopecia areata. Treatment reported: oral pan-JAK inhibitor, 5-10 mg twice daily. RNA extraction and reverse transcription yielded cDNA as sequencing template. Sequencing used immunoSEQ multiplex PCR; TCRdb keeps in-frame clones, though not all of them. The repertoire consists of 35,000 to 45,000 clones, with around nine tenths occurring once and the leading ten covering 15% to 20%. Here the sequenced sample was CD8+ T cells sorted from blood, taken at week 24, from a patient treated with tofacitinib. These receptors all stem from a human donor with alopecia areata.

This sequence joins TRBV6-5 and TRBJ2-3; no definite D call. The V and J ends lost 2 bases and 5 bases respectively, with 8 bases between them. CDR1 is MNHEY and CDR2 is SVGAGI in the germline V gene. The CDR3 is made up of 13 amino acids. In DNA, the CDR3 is TGTGCCAGCAGTTACCTCCACGAAGATACGCAGTATTTT. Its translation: CASSYLHEDTQYF.

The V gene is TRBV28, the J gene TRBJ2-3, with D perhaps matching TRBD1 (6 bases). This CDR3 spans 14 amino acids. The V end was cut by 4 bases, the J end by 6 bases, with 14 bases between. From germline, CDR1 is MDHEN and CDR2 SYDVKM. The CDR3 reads CASSSARTGDTQYF. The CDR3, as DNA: TGTGCCAGCAGTTCCGCCCGAACAGGGGATACGCAGTATTTT.

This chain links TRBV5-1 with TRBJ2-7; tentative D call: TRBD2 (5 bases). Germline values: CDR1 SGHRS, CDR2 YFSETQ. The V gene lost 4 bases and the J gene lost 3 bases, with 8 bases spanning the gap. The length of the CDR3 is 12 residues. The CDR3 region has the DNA TGCGCCAGCAGCCTGGGAGACTACGAGCAGTACTTC. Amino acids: CASSLGDYEQYF.

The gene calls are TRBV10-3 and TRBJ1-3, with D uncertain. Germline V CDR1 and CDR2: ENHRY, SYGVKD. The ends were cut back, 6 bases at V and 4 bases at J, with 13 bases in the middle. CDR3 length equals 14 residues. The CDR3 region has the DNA TGTGCCATCAGGCTGGACGGCTTGGGAAACACCATATATTTT. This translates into CAIRLDGLGNTIYF.

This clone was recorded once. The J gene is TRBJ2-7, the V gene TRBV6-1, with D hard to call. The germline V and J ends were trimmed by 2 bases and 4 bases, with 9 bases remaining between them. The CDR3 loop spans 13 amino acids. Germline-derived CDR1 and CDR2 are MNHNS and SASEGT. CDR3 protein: CASSEQEVYEQYF. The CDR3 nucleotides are TGTGCCAGCAGTGAACAGGAAGTTTACGAGCAGTACTTC.

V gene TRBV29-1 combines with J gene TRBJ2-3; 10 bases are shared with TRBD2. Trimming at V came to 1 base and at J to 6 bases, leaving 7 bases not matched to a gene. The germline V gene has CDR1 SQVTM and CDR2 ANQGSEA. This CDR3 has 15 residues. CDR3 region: CSVEGLAGAWDTQYF. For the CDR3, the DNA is TGCAGCGTTGAAGGCCTAGCGGGGGCCTGGGATACGCAGTATTTT.

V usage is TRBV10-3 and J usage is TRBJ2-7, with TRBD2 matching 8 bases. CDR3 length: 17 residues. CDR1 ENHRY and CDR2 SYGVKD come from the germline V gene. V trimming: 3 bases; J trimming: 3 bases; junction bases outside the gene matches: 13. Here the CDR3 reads CAISDITGTRDLYEQYF. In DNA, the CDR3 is TGTGCCATCAGTGACATTACCGGGACTAGGGACCTCTACGAGCAGTACTTC.

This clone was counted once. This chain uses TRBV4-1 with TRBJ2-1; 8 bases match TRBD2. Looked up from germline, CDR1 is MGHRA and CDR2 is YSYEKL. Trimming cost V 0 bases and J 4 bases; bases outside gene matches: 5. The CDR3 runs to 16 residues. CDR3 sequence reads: CASSQEAGGAYNEQFF. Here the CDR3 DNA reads TGCGCCAGCAGCCAAGAAGCCGGGGGGGCGTACAATGAGCAGTTCTTC.

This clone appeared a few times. CDR3 sequence: CASSQVNSGGAYTDTQYF. CDR3 bases: TGTGCCAGCAGCCAAGTGAACAGCGGGGGAGCTTACACAGATACGCAGTATTTT. The chain links TRBV4-2 to TRBJ2-3; 8 positions agree with TRBD2. The CDR3 is 18 residues long. Germline-derived CDR1 and CDR2 are LGHNA and YNFKEQ. The J segment lost 2 bases and the V segment lost 1 base, leaving 11 bases of the junction unmatched.

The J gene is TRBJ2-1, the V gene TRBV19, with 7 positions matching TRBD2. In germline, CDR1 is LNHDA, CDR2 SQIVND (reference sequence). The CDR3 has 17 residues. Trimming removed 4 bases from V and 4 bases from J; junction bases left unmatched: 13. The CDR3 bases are TGTGCCAGTAGTACACCACGGGGGGAAGGAGCATACAATGAGCAGTTCTTC. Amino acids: CASSTPRGEGAYNEQFF.

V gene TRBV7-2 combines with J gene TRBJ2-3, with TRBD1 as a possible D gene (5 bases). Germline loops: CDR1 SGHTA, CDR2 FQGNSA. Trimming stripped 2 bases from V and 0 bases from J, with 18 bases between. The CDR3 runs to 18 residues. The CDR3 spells CASSLPAGKHRSTDTQYF. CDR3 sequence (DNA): TGTGCCAGCAGCTTACCCGCAGGGAAGCACCGAAGCACAGATACGCAGTATTTT.

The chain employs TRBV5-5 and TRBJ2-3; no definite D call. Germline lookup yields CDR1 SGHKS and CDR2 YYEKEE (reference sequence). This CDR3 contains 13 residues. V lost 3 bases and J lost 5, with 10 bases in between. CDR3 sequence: CASSSPPGDTQYF. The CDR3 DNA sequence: TGTGCCAGCAGCTCCCCCCCCGGAGATACGCAGTATTTT.

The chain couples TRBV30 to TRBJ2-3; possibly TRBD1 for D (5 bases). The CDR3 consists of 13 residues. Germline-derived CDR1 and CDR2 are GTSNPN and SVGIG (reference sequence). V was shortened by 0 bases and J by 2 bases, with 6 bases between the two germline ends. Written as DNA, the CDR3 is TGTGCCTGGAGTGTGGACACCACAGATACGCAGTATTTT. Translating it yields CAWSVDTTDTQYF.

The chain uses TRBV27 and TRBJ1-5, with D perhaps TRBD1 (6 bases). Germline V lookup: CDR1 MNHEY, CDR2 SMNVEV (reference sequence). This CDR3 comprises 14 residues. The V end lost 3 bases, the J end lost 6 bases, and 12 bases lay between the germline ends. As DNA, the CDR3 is TGTGCCAGCAGTTTCGCAGGGGAATTTCAGCCCCAGCATTTT. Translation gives CASSFAGEFQPQHF.

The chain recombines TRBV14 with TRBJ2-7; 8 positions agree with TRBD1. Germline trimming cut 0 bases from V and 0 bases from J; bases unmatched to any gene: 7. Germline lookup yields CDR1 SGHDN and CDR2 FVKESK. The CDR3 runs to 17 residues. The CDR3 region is CASSQDLWDRTSYEQYF. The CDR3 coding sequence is TGTGCCAGCAGCCAAGATCTATGGGACAGGACCTCCTACGAGCAGTACTTC.

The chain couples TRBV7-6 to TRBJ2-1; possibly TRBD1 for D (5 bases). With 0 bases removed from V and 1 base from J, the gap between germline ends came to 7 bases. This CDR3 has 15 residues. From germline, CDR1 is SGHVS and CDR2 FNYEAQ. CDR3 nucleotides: TGTGCCAGCAGCTTAGCGGACAAATCCTACAATGAGCAGTTCTTC. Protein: CASSLADKSYNEQFF.

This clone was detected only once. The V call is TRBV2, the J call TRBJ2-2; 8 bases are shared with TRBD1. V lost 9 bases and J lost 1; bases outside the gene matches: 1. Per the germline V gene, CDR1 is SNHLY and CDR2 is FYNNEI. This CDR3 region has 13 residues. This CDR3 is CARDRENTGELFF. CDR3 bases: TGTGCCAGGGACAGGGAGAACACCGGGGAGCTGTTTTTT. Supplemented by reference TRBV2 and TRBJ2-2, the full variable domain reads EPEVTQTPSHQVTQMGQEVILRCVPISNHLYFYWYRQILGQKVEFLVSFYNNEISEKSEIFDDQFSVERPDGSNFTLKIRSTKLEDSAMYFCARDRENTGELFFGEGSRLTVL.

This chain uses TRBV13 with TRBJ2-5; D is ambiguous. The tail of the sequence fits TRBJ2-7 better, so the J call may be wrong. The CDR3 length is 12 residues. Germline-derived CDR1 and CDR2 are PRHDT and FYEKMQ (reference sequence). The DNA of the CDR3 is TGTGCCAGCAGCCGCGCCGGAGCCGAGCAGTACTTC. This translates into CASSRAGAEQYF.

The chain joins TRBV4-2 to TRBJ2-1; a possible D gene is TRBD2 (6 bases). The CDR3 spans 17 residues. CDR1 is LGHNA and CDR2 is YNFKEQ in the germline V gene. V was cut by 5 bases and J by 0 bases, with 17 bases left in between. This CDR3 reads CASSSMPLASSYNEQFF. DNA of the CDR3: TGTGCCAGCAGCTCCATGCCTCTAGCGAGCTCCTACAATGAGCAGTTCTTC.

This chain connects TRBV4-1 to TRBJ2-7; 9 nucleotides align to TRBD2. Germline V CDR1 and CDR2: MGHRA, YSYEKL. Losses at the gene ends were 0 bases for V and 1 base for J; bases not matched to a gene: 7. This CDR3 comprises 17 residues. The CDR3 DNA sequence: TGCGCCAGCAGCCAAGATGGGACTAGCCGCTTTTCCTACGAGCAGTACTTC. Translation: CASSQDGTSRFSYEQYF.

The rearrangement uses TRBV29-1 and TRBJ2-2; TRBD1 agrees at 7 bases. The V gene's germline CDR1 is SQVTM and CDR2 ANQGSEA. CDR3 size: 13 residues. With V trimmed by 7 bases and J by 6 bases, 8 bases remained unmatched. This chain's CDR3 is CSALDRFSGELFF. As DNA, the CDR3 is TGCAGCGCCCTGGACAGGTTCTCCGGGGAGCTGTTTTTT.

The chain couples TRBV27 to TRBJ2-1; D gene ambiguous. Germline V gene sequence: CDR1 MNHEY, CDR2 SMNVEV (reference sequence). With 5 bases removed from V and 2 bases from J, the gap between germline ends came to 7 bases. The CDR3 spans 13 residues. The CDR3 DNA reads TGTGCCAGCAGTCGCCCGGCCTACAATGAGCAGTTCTTC. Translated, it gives CASSRPAYNEQFF.

CDR3: CASTPTLTSGAETQYF. In nucleotides, the CDR3 is TGTGCCAGCACCCCTACACTGACTAGCGGGGCGGAGACCCAGTACTTC. V usage is TRBV28 and J usage is TRBJ2-5; 11 bases are a match to TRBD2. This CDR3 comprises 16 residues. Germline V gene lookup returns CDR1 MDHEN and CDR2 SYDVKM. The J segment lost 5 bases and the V segment lost 7 bases, leaving 12 bases of the junction unmatched.

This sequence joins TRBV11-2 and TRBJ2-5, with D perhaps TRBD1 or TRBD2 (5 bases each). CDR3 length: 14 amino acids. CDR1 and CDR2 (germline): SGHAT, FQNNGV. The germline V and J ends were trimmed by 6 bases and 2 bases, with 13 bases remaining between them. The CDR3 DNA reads TGTGCCAGCAGGGGACGGGCGGTACAAGAGACCCAGTACTTC. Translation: CASRGRAVQETQYF.

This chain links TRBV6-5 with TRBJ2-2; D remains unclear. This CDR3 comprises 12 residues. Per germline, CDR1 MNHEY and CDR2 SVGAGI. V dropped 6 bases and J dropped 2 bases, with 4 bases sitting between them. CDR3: CASRANTGELFF. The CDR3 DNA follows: TGTGCCAGCAGGGCTAACACCGGGGAGCTGTTTTTT.

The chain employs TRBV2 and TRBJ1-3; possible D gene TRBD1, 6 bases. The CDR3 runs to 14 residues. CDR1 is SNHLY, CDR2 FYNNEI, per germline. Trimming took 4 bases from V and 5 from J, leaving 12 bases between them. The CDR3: CASSAGTSRNTIYF. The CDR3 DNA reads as TGTGCCAGCAGTGCCGGGACATCCCGAAACACCATATATTTT.